Listed here is a single T cell receptor beta chain. Expressed TCRB transcripts were sequenced because the entire RNA isolate underwent reverse transcription. Here immunoSEQ multiplex PCR was the method, and the copy in TCRdb shows in-frame clones only, minus some. This sample has around 200,000 clones; more than 10% occur once, and the top ten carry 0.62%. V lost 4 bases and J 1 base, leaving 12 bases between the germline ends. The germline V gene encodes CDR1 SGHRS and CDR2 YFSETQ. This CDR3 comprises 14 residues. Sorting produced populations that all topped 95% purity. This entry is derived from a study of beta chain features in type 1 diabetes. At the level of the study: The examined sorted cells totaled 85 million to 120 million across samples.

The rearrangement uses TRBV5-1 and TRBJ2-7; the D gene is possibly TRBD2 (6 bases). Material for sequencing was central memory CD4+ T cells from blood. This TCR was recovered from a young woman in good health. Here the CDR3 reads CASSQGLTSYEQYF. CDR3 DNA: TGCGCCAGCAGCCAGGGACTGACTTCCTACGAGCAGTACTTC.